One sample yielded the 15 T cell receptor beta chains listed below, sequenced in a study of OX40 agonist ivuxolimab in advanced cancers. Libraries were prepared by immunoSEQ multiplex PCR; TCRdb keeps only in-frame clonotypes and omits some of them. The sample has 40,000 to 50,000 clones, around four fifths seen once. Sequenced material: CD4+ or CD8+ T cells sorted from blood, taken in a trial of the OX40 agonist ivuxolimab. The receptors were gathered from an adult with an advanced solid tumor such as melanoma, head and neck, liver or kidney cancer.

V is TRBV15 and J is TRBJ2-5; the D is unclear. The CDR3 spans 15 residues. V lost 2 bases and J lost 7, with 17 bases in between. Germline CDR1 LNHNV, CDR2 YYDKDF (reference sequence). The CDR3 loop reads CATSRNKGPVGTQYF. The CDR3 nucleotides are TGTGCCACCAGCAGAAATAAAGGACCTGTGGGGACCCAGTACTTC.

This chain links TRBV29-1 with TRBJ1-2; D not certain. The CDR3 contains 12 residues. The V gene lost 6 bases and the J gene lost 4 bases, with 12 bases spanning the gap. The germline V gene encodes CDR1 SQVTM and CDR2 ANQGSEA. The CDR3: CSVLDVRYGYTF. In DNA form, the CDR3 reads TGCAGCGTCCTTGACGTCCGCTATGGCTACACCTTC.

The CDR3 is CATSRLMGTGLKRNASGSLDTQYF. DNA of the CDR3: TGTGCCACCAGCAGATTAATGGGGACAGGGTTGAAAAGGAACGCTAGCGGGAGTTTGGATACGCAGTATTTT. This chain connects TRBV15 to TRBJ2-3; TRBD2 is a possible D gene (10 bases). V lost 2 bases and J lost 6, with 42 bases in between. This CDR3 is 24 amino acids long. Germline values: CDR1 LNHNV, CDR2 YYDKDF (reference sequence). Full variable domain (remainder filled in from reference TRBV15 and TRBJ2-3): DAMVIQNPRYQVTQFGKPVTLSCSQTLNHNVMYWYQQKSSQAPKLLFHYYDKDFNNEADTPDNFQSRRPNTSFCFLDIRSPGLGDTAMYLCATSRLMGTGLKRNASGSLDTQYFGPGTRLTVL.

The chain employs TRBV28 and TRBJ1-1; D is perhaps TRBD1 (5 bases). Trimming shortened V by 2 bases and J by 2 bases, and 18 bases separated the two germline ends. The CDR3 covers 17 residues. The germline V gene has CDR1 MDHEN and CDR2 SYDVKM. CDR3 bases: TGTGCCAGCAGTTTAGGGGGGGGGAGGAAGAGAAACACTGAAGCTTTCTTT. Residues: CASSLGGGRKRNTEAFF.

This chain uses TRBV28 with TRBJ2-7; D not resolved. Germline loops: CDR1 MDHEN, CDR2 SYDVKM. The V and J ends lost 3 bases and 2 bases respectively, with 14 bases between them. The CDR3 has 15 amino acids. The CDR3 DNA reads TGTGCCAGCAGTTTCCTGGGTTCAAACCCCTACGAGCAGTACTTC. Its translation: CASSFLGSNPYEQYF.

The V call is TRBV7-9, the J call TRBJ2-6; 7 bases agree with TRBD1. The CDR3 consists of 19 residues. Trimming took 5 bases from V and 0 from J; bases not matched to a gene: 13. Per germline, CDR1 SEHNR and CDR2 FQNEAQ (reference sequence). This chain's CDR3 is CASSPLGEGATSGANVLTF. In DNA form, the CDR3 reads TGTGCCAGCAGCCCCCTGGGTGAGGGGGCGACCTCTGGGGCCAACGTCCTGACTTTC.

This chain joins TRBV7-9 and TRBJ1-4; D gene uncertain. The CDR3 loop spans 17 amino acids. V lost 3 bases and J 10 bases, leaving 24 bases between the germline ends. The germline gives CDR1 SEHNR, CDR2 FQNEAQ (reference sequence). Written as DNA, the CDR3 is TGTGCCAGCAGCTTGACCGGGGAGGTTCGGGGTAGAGGAAAACTGTTTTTT. Encoded protein: CASSLTGEVRGRGKLFF.

The chain links TRBV28 to TRBJ2-7; 9 nucleotides agree with TRBD1. The CDR3 is 17 amino acids. V lost 6 bases to trimming and J lost 0 bases; unmatched junction nucleotides: 12. In germline, CDR1 is MDHEN, CDR2 SYDVKM. For the CDR3, the DNA is TGTGCCAGCAGCTCCCTCCGAGGGACAGGGATCTCCTACGAGCAGTACTTC. Amino acid sequence: CASSSLRGTGISYEQYF.

This clone was seen only a few times. The chain employs TRBV7-9 and TRBJ2-3; 10 positions match TRBD1. In germline, CDR1 is SEHNR, CDR2 FQNEAQ (reference sequence). The V gene end was trimmed by 1 base and the J gene end by 9 bases; junction bases not matched to a gene: 13. CDR3 size: 17 residues. In DNA, the CDR3 is TGTGCCAGCAGCTTAGGCTCCGGGACAGGGGCCTTAGAGACGCAGTATTTT. Translated, it gives CASSLGSGTGALETQYF.

This clone is medium-sized in the sample. The chain joins TRBV27 to TRBJ2-7; TRBD1 aligns across 7 bases. Trimming removed 5 bases from V and 2 bases from J; junction bases left unmatched: 9. Germline lookup yields CDR1 MNHEY and CDR2 SMNVEV (reference sequence). This CDR3 is built from 15 residues. The CDR3, as DNA: TGTGCCAGCAGTATAACCGGGACAGCACCCTACGAGCAGTACTTC. This sequence encodes CASSITGTAPYEQYF.

The chain is built from TRBV5-6 and TRBJ2-6, with D uncertain. The CDR3 sequence is 15 residues long. Germline V gives CDR1 SGHDT, CDR2 YYEEEE. V lost 2 bases to trimming and J lost 4 bases, with 10 bases between them. The CDR3 coding sequence is TGTGCCAGCAGCTTTTCTCCCTTCGGGGCCAACGTCCTGACTTTC. It translates to CASSFSPFGANVLTF. The whole variable domain, remainder taken from reference TRBV5-6 and TRBJ2-6, is DAGVTQSPTHLIKTRGQQVTLRCSPKSGHDTVSWYQQALGQGPQFIFQYYEEEERQRGNFPDRFSGHQFPNYSSELNVNALLLGDSALYLCASSFSPFGANVLTFGAGSRLTVL.

The chain links TRBV6-5 to TRBJ2-7; D remains unclear. V was pared by 5 bases and J by 1 base, with 12 bases between. The germline V gene encodes CDR1 MNHEY and CDR2 SVGAGI. The CDR3 sequence is 14 residues long. The CDR3 reads CASSGVGVSYEQYF. As DNA, the CDR3 is TGTGCCAGCAGTGGAGTTGGGGTTTCCTACGAGCAGTACTTC.

This clone showed up just once. This sequence joins TRBV6-5 and TRBJ1-1; D not certain. Germline loops: CDR1 MNHEY, CDR2 SVGAGI. V was cut by 5 bases and J by 4 bases, with 8 bases left in between. The CDR3 loop spans 12 amino acids. CDR3 sequence reads: CASSRTSTEAFF. The DNA of the CDR3 is TGTGCCAGCAGTCGCACCTCCACTGAAGCTTTCTTT.

This chain links TRBV4-2 with TRBJ2-2; TRBD2 agrees at 9 bases. The germline V gene has CDR1 LGHNA and CDR2 YNFKEQ. V gave up 4 bases and J gave up 4 bases; unmatched junction bases: 10. The CDR3 runs 17 residues. The CDR3 DNA sequence: TGTGCCAGCAGCCGCCCCCGAGGTAGCGGGAGCACCGGGGAGCTGTTTTTT. This encodes CASSRPRGSGSTGELFF.

The genes are TRBV25-1 and TRBJ2-6; 7 nucleotides agree with TRBD1. Unmatched junction bases numbered 2, after V lost 0 bases and J lost 0 bases. The CDR3 runs to 17 residues. Germline CDR1 is MGHDK and CDR2 is SYGVNS. CDR3 bases: TGTGCCAGCAGTGAATATACAGGGGTCTCTGGGGCCAACGTCCTGACTTTC. Encoded protein: CASSEYTGVSGANVLTF.